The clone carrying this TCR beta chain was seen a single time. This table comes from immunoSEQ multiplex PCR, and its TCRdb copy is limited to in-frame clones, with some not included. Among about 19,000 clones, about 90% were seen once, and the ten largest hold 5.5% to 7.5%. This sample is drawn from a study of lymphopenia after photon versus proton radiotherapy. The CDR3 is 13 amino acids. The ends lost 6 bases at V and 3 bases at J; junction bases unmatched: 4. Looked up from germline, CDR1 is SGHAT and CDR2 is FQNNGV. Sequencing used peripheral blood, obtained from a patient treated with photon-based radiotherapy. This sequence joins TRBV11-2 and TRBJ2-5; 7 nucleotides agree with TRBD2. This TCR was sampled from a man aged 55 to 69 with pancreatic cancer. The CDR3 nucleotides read TGTGCCAGCAGATCAAGCGGGGAAGAGACCCAGTACTTC. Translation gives CASRSSGEETQYF.